This T cell receptor (beta chain) stems from a study of shared clonotypes between healthy human individuals. Study as a whole: Each donor contributed plates that comprised three CD4 naive, three CD4 memory, two CD8 naive and one CD8 memory. The study's findings and limits: Despite large depth, sorted-subset datasets appeared incompletely sequenced. Generation of non-shared clonotypes was less probable than generation of clonotypes shared by all four donors.

Running of the assay took place at deep level. Generated by immunoSEQ multiplex PCR, the TCRdb table keeps only in-frame clones and is missing some. The sample has a few hundred thousand clones, over 60% seen once; the top ten hold roughly 10%. This clone was counted a few times. Its antigen remains unidentified. This sequence was found in a man aged 25 to 45 in good health. Sequencing used memory CD4+ T cells sorted from blood. Subset noted: CD45RA-negative fraction.

DNA of the CDR3: TGTGCCAGCAGTGATTTGGCGGTGGGGCTTCGCGGGAGAGGGGACCAAGAGACCCAGTACTTC. Amino acid sequence: CASSDLAVGLRGRGDQETQYF. V is TRBV2 and J is TRBJ2-5, with 7 bases fitting TRBD2. The germline gives CDR1 SNHLY, CDR2 FYNNEI. The ends lost 3 bases at V and 0 bases at J; junction bases unmatched: 22. This CDR3 region has 21 residues.